This entry concerns a single T cell receptor beta chain. The antigen is undetermined. This entry belongs to a study of response to subunit inactivated influenza vaccine. General study findings and limits: Researchers suggested that each seasonal influenza vaccination recruits few new T cells.

TCRdb analysed the RT-PCR reads with MiXCR anew, one entry per CDR3 protein. The repertoire includes approximately 530,000 distinct CDR3 sequences, about 8% of them detected once, and over 10% sits in the top ten. The CDR3 totals 16 residues. V dropped 2 bases and J dropped 2; count of bases not matched to a gene: 6. CDR1 SGHVS and CDR2 FQNEAQ come from the germline V gene. The chain is built from TRBV7-8 and TRBJ1-5; 7 nucleotides line up with TRBD1. The clonotype was recovered from a man in his fifties or sixties who received an inactivated influenza vaccine. This specimen consisted of PBMCs from blood, obtained around 2 years after vaccination. CDR3 protein: CASSLSRGPGNQPQHF. The CDR3 coding sequence is TGTGCCAGCAGCTTAAGTAGGGGGCCAGGCAATCAGCCCCAGCATTTT.